These 15 T cell receptor beta chains were sequenced from one sample in a study of control samples from healthy donors and cancer patients. Assay used: immunoSEQ multiplex PCR; TCRdb lists only in-frame clones, some missing. The sample includes 150,000 to 200,000 clones, approximately 92% of them seen just once. The sequenced sample consisted of blood. These receptor sequences come from a woman aged 35 to 49 in good health.

The chain uses TRBV27 and TRBJ2-5, with TRBD1 identical over 11 bases. Germline V CDR1 and CDR2: MNHEY, SMNVEV (reference sequence). The CDR3 extends over 16 amino acids. V trimming: 4 bases; J trimming: 5 bases; junction bases outside the gene matches: 9. CDR3 sequence (DNA): TGTGCCAGCAGTTATGGTCCCGGGACAGGGGGGGAGACCCAGTACTTC. This codes for CASSYGPGTGGETQYF.

The rearrangement joins TRBV19 to TRBJ1-2; D not resolved. CDR1 and CDR2 from the germline V gene are LNHDA and SQIVND (reference sequence). The V gene lost 7 bases and the J gene lost 13 bases, with 31 bases spanning the gap. This CDR3 spans 16 amino acids. CDR3 sequence reads: CASTRHPIGMQIPPTF. The CDR3 bases are TGTGCCAGTACCCGGCACCCAATTGGTATGCAAATCCCACCCACCTTC.

V and J are TRBV19 and TRBJ2-6; the match to TRBD1 covers 12 bases. The CDR3 runs 17 residues. V trimming: 7 bases; J trimming: 4 bases; junction bases outside the gene matches: 8. Germline V lookup: CDR1 LNHDA, CDR2 SQIVND (reference sequence). CDR3 residues: CASNPGQGAKGANVLTF. The CDR3 DNA follows: TGTGCCAGTAACCCGGGACAGGGGGCGAAAGGGGCCAACGTCCTGACTTTC.

The J gene is TRBJ1-5, the V gene TRBV29-1; 8 bases are shared with TRBD1. V lost 5 bases to trimming and J lost 4 bases; unmatched junction nucleotides: 7. Germline CDR1 reads SQVTM; CDR2 reads ANQGSEA. The CDR3 has 14 residues. The DNA for the CDR3 is TGCAGCGTTCACACAGGGGGATCGAATCAGCCCCAGCATTTT. Protein sequence: CSVHTGGSNQPQHF.

The genes are TRBV19 and TRBJ2-7; D is uncertain. The V gene's germline CDR1 is LNHDA and CDR2 SQIVND (reference sequence). Trimming removed 5 bases from V and 0 bases from J, with 8 bases in between. The CDR3 spans 13 residues. The CDR3 loop is CASSPGGSYEQYF. As DNA, the CDR3 is TGTGCCAGTAGTCCGGGCGGCTCCTACGAGCAGTACTTC.

As concerns this clone: Other DNA sequences in the same sample also yield this CDR3. V gene TRBV11-2 combines with J gene TRBJ1-2, with D unresolved. Germline CDR1 reads SGHAT; CDR2 reads FQNNGV. V lost 0 bases, J lost 4 bases, and 6 bases lay in between. The CDR3 covers 13 residues. The CDR3 DNA reads TGTGCCAGCAGCTTAGATCGTGGCTATGGCTACACCTTC. This sequence encodes CASSLDRGYGYTF. Looking up the rest from reference TRBV11-2 and TRBJ1-2 gives the full variable domain: EAGVAQSPRYKIIEKRQSVAFWCNPISGHATLYWYQQILGQGPKLLIQFQNNGVVDDSQLPKDRFSAERLKGVDSTLKIQPAKLEDSAVYLCASSLDRGYGYTFGSGTRLTVV.

Regarding this clone: Other DNA sequences in this sample translate to the same CDR3. The chain is built from TRBV7-9 and TRBJ1-4; D is perhaps TRBD1 (6 bases). Germline V gives CDR1 SEHNR, CDR2 FQNEAQ (reference sequence). This CDR3 contains 14 residues. V lost 1 base to trimming and J lost 6 bases, with 9 bases between them. Here the CDR3 DNA reads TGTGCCAGCAGCTTAGGTGGGGGCGATGAAAAACTGTTTTTT. It codes for CASSLGGGDEKLFF.

This chain connects TRBV5-1 to TRBJ2-5; 8 bases agree with TRBD2. The CDR3 is 14 amino acids. The V segment lost 0 bases and the J segment 3 bases; nucleotides outside the gene matches: 1. Germline V lookup: CDR1 SGHRS, CDR2 YFSETQ. CDR3 nucleotide sequence: TGCGCCAGCAGCTTGGCCGGGGGGGAAGAGACCCAGTACTTC. Amino acids: CASSLAGGEETQYF.

The chain uses TRBV7-9 and TRBJ2-7; 11 bases line up with TRBD1. V lost 4 bases to trimming and J lost 2 bases; unmatched junction nucleotides: 1. Per the germline V gene, CDR1 is SEHNR and CDR2 is FQNEAQ (reference sequence). CDR3 length: 14 residues. CDR3: CASSSDRGPYEQYF. The CDR3 nucleotides read TGTGCCAGCAGCTCGGACAGGGGGCCCTACGAGCAGTACTTC.

The CDR3: CASSPRGGSMGEQYF. The CDR3, as DNA: TGTGCCAGCAGCCCCCGGGGGGGTAGCATGGGCGAGCAGTACTTC. The rearrangement uses TRBV11-3 and TRBJ2-7, with 8 positions matching TRBD2. Germline V CDR1 and CDR2: SGHNT, YENEEA. The CDR3 totals 15 residues. V dropped 5 bases and J dropped 6; count of bases not matched to a gene: 12.

CDR3 region: CASSRTSGNQETQYF. CDR3 in DNA: TGTGCCAGTAGTAGGACTAGCGGGAACCAAGAGACCCAGTACTTC. This rearrangement joins TRBV19 to TRBJ2-5; 12 positions agree with TRBD2. The germline gives CDR1 LNHDA, CDR2 SQIVND (reference sequence). The CDR3 sequence is 15 residues long. V dropped 4 bases and J dropped 0; count of bases not matched to a gene: 0.

The chain is built from TRBV12-3 or TRBV12-4 and TRBJ1-6; D is unclear. Deletions cut 6 bases from V and 13 bases from J, with 13 bases between. The CDR3 has 12 amino acids. The CDR3 coding sequence is TGTGCCAGCAGCCCCGAGTGGGAGCCCCTCCACTTT. Amino acid sequence: CASSPEWEPLHF.

This clone was counted once. The V gene is TRBV3-1 (or the pseudogene TRBV3-2), the J gene TRBJ2-7, with TRBD1 matching 7 bases. After removal of 5 bases from V and 3 bases from J, the junction contained 1 base not matched to a gene. From germline, CDR1 is LGHDT and CDR2 YNNKEL (reference sequence). The CDR3 has 12 amino acids. The CDR3 DNA reads as TGTGCCAGCAGCGACAGGGTCTACGAGCAGTACTTC. Translation: CASSDRVYEQYF.

This chain links TRBV7-2 with TRBJ1-2, with 7 bases fitting TRBD1. The germline CDR1 and CDR2 sequences are SGHTA and FQGNSA. CDR3 length: 14 amino acids. Unmatched junction bases numbered 9, after V lost 4 bases and J lost 7 bases. CDR3 in DNA: TGTGCCAGCAGCTCGATCCTTGACAGGGCTGGCTACACCTTC. Its translation: CASSSILDRAGYTF.

The chain carries TRBV7-9 and TRBJ2-1; no firm D call. The CDR3 has 18 residues. V dropped 5 bases and J dropped 0 bases, with 20 bases sitting between them. CDR1 is SEHNR, CDR2 FQNEAQ, per germline (reference sequence). The CDR3 nucleotides read TGTGCCAGCAGCCTTCCGTTTGCTGGTAGCAGCTCCTACAATGAGCAGTTCTTC. Amino acid sequence: CASSLPFAGSSSYNEQFF.